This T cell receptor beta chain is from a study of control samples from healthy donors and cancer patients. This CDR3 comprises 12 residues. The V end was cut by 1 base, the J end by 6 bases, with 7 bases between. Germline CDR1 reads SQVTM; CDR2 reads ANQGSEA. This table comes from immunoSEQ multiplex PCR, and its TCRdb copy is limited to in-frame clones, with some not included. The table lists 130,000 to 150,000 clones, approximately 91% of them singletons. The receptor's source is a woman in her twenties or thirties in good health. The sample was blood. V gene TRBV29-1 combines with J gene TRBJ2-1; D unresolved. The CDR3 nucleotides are TGCAGCGTTGAAGTTTCTAGCAATGAGCAGTTCTTC. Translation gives CSVEVSSNEQFF.